This TCR beta chain appears in the sequencing data of a study of blood T cells in healthy people across ages. Study in general: About one barcoded beta molecule per two T cells was the capture yield of template switching. Study observations and caveats: Because sorting was not performed, PBMCs prevented conclusive naive versus antigen-experienced comparison.

Healthy individuals of Caucasian origin from Russia, aged about 6 to 95, served as donors. The CDR3 consists of 16 residues. V shed 0 bases and J 7 bases; nucleotides not matched to a gene: 5. Germline lookup yields CDR1 SGHTA and CDR2 FQGTGA. A few counts support this clonotype. Its antigen is still unknown. A sample-barcoded 5' primer and a J-beta primer mix were used in a second PCR of roughly 7 to 11 cycles. TCRdb re-called the 5' RACE reads with MiXCR, one entry per CDR3 protein. The sample yields 550,000 to 650,000 distinct CDR3 sequences, roughly 31% seen once. The sequence was obtained from an elderly woman in good health. The V gene is TRBV7-3, the J gene TRBJ2-2; 10 positions match TRBD2. The sequenced sample was blood. This CDR3 is CASSLTAGGHFGELFF. CDR3 DNA sequence: TGTGCCAGCAGCTTAACAGCGGGGGGGCACTTCGGGGAGCTGTTTTTT.